This entry is about one T cell receptor (beta chain). This specimen comes from a study of T cells after yellow fever vaccination. Study summary: For low cell numbers, libraries were made with SMART-Seq v4 Ultra Low Input.

Making TCR cDNA involved 5'RACE template switching, which added UMIs and a universal primer site. MiXCR, run by TCRdb on the 5' RACE reads, gives a single entry per CDR3 protein. The sample includes hundreds of thousands of distinct CDR3 sequences, approximately 15% seen only once; the top ten take roughly 13%. Germline loops: CDR1 SGHNT, CDR2 YYREEE (reference sequence). This CDR3 has 16 residues. Trimming removed 1 base from V and 1 base from J, with 14 bases in between. Here the sequenced sample was PBMCs, taken on the day of the yellow fever booster vaccination. The TCR comes from a man younger than 45 who received the YFV17D yellow fever vaccine. This rearrangement joins TRBV5-4 to TRBJ1-1, with no clear D. The CDR3 loop is CASSLIYPARNTEAFF. The CDR3 coding sequence is TGTGCCAGCAGCTTGATCTATCCTGCGAGGAACACTGAAGCTTTCTTT.